A selection of T cell receptor beta chains follows, all from one sample in a study of shared clonotypes between healthy human individuals. Sequencing was performed with immunoSEQ multiplex PCR; in TCRdb, only in-frame clones are kept and a portion is missing. The table shows some 2.1 million clones, with approximately 94% occurring only once. Sequencing was done on a sample of naive CD8+ T cells sorted from blood. The receptors were gathered from a man between 18 and 35 years old in good health. Both conserved end residues are part of each CDR3. Fields, in order: V gene, clone size, D gene, J gene, CDR3 protein, CDR3 DNA. D genes are given only for firm matches. The listing skips clone size in some rows; elsewhere it reads once, few, many or a size class.

TRBV6-6	NA	NA	TRBJ2-4	CASTDGGRGYF	TGTGCCAGCACTGACGGGGGCAGGGGGTACTTC
TRBV5-8	NA	NA	TRBJ2-7	CASSKTRIYEQYF	TGTGCCAGCAGCAAGACACGGATTTACGAGCAGTACTTC
TRBV14	once	TRBD1	TRBJ2-7	CASSGRPGQLSYEQYF	TGTGCCAGCAGCGGGCGGCCGGGACAGCTCTCCTACGAGCAGTACTTC
TRBV13	NA	TRBD2	TRBJ2-7	CASSFQTSGYEQYF	TGTGCCAGCAGCTTTCAGACTAGCGGCTACGAGCAGTACTTC
TRBV11-2	NA	NA	TRBJ2-7	CASSLTGSILTYEQYF	TGTGCCAGCAGCTTAACAGGCAGCATCCTCACCTACGAGCAGTACTTC
TRBV9	NA	NA	TRBJ2-7	CASSSPFGEQYF	TGTGCCAGCAGCTCCCCATTCGGCGAGCAGTACTTC
TRBV7-8	NA	NA	TRBJ2-5	CASSLAGGLMGFGTQYF	TGTGCCAGCAGCTTAGCGGGGGGTCTTATGGGGTTTGGGACCCAGTACTTC
TRBV4-1	NA	TRBD2	TRBJ2-7	CASSQESTSGKLEQYF	TGCGCCAGCAGCCAAGAGTCGACTAGCGGGAAGCTCGAGCAGTACTTC
TRBV4-2	NA	TRBD2	TRBJ2-3	CASSEGLAGGQNTDTQYF	TGTGCCAGCAGCGAGGGACTAGCGGGGGGGCAGAACACAGATACGCAGTATTTT
TRBV28	NA	NA	TRBJ2-1	CASSLVGVYEQFF	TGTGCCAGCAGTTTAGTGGGTGTGTATGAGCAGTTCTTC
TRBV9	NA	TRBD2	TRBJ2-5	CASSAGINSGGETQYF	TGTGCCAGCAGCGCTGGAATAAATAGCGGGGGAGAGACCCAGTACTTC
TRBV6-4	NA	NA	TRBJ1-2	CANPTRTSNYGYTF	TGTGCCAACCCAACTCGGACGTCCAACTATGGCTACACCTTC
TRBV5-6	NA	NA	TRBJ1-1	CASTEGTEAFF	TGTGCCAGCACTGAGGGGACTGAAGCTTTCTTT
TRBV9	once	NA	TRBJ2-7	CASSVAGGSSYEQYF	TGTGCCAGCAGCGTAGCTGGGGGGAGCTCCTACGAGCAGTACTTC
TRBV7-9	once	TRBD1	TRBJ1-1	CASSLGQGARTEAFF	TGTGCCAGCAGCCTCGGACAGGGGGCGAGAACTGAAGCTTTCTTT
TRBV6-6	NA	NA	TRBJ1-5	CASSPGGVQPQHF	TGTGCCAGCAGTCCCGGAGGGGTTCAGCCCCAGCATTTT
TRBV4-1	NA	TRBD1	TRBJ2-7	CASSQEMDRSYEQYF	TGCGCCAGCAGCCAAGAAATGGACAGGTCCTACGAGCAGTACTTC
TRBV7-9	NA	NA	TRBJ2-2	CASSFLETTGELFF	TGTGCCAGCAGCTTCCTCGAAACCACCGGGGAGCTGTTTTTT
TRBV30	NA	NA	TRBJ1-6	CAWDGLNSPLHF	TGTGCCTGGGACGGACTTAATTCACCCCTCCACTTT
TRBV19	NA	TRBD1	TRBJ1-5	CASSVDREGDQPQHF	TGTGCCAGTAGTGTGGACAGGGAGGGCGATCAGCCCCAGCATTTT
TRBV5-6	NA	TRBD2	TRBJ2-1	CASSKRTSVSSYNEQFF	TGTGCCAGCAGCAAACGGACTAGCGTAAGCTCCTACAATGAGCAGTTCTTC
TRBV10-2	NA	NA	TRBJ2-7	CASSKGLAYEQYF	TGCGCCAGCTCGAAGGGACTTGCCTACGAGCAGTACTTC
TRBV13	NA	NA	TRBJ1-2	CASSLGGQADYGYTF	TGTGCCAGCAGCTTAGGCGGGCAGGCCGACTATGGCTACACCTTC
TRBV5-8	NA	NA	TRBJ2-7	CASSLSFYSYEQYF	TGTGCCAGCAGCTTGTCCTTCTACTCCTACGAGCAGTACTTC
TRBV4-1	NA	TRBD2	TRBJ2-1	CASSQDWREGLSYNEQFF	TGCGCCAGCAGCCAAGACTGGCGGGAGGGCCTCTCCTACAATGAGCAGTTCTTC
TRBV7-9	NA	NA	TRBJ2-1	CASSSEFSYEQFF	TGTGCCAGCAGCTCTGAGTTTAGCTATGAGCAGTTCTTC
TRBV6-1	NA	TRBD1	TRBJ2-7	CASSPRDSHYEQYF	TGTGCCAGCAGTCCCCGGGACAGTCACTACGAGCAGTACTTC
TRBV27	NA	NA	TRBJ2-3	CASSLLAADTQYF	TGTGCCAGCAGTTTATTGGCCGCAGATACGCAGTATTTT
TRBV5-1	NA	NA	TRBJ2-3	CASTAGVGDTQYF	TGCGCCAGCACGGCCGGTGTGGGAGATACGCAGTATTTT
TRBV27	NA	TRBD2	TRBJ2-1	CASSHTLGLAGKQFF	TGTGCCAGCAGTCATACCCTGGGACTAGCGGGGAAGCAGTTCTTC
TRBV5-6	NA	NA	TRBJ2-3	CASSLFGGTPYTDTQYF	TGTGCCAGCAGCTTGTTTGGGGGGACACCATACACAGATACGCAGTATTTT
TRBV4-1	NA	NA	TRBJ1-6	CASSQGYGLNNSPLHF	TGCGCCAGCAGCCAAGGGTATGGGTTAAATAATTCACCCCTCCACTTT
TRBV27	NA	TRBD1	TRBJ2-7	CASSSETGTVSYEQYF	TGTGCCAGCAGTTCCGAGACCGGGACAGTCTCCTACGAGCAGTACTTC
TRBV4-3	NA	TRBD1	TRBJ2-7	CASSQDFGTGEDEQYF	TGCGCCAGCAGCCAAGATTTTGGGACAGGGGAAGACGAGCAGTACTTC
TRBV11-2	few	NA	TRBJ1-3	CASSLVGNTIYF	TGTGCCAGCAGCCTGGTTGGAAACACCATATATTTT
TRBV16	once	NA	TRBJ2-7	CASSPPEADEQYF	TGTGCCAGCAGCCCCCCCGAGGCAGACGAGCAGTACTTC
TRBV7-2	once	TRBD1	TRBJ2-7	CASSPPGQGAGEQYF	TGTGCCAGCAGCCCCCCCGGACAGGGGGCGGGCGAGCAGTACTTC
TRBV10-3	NA	NA	TRBJ1-1	CAISENKFRGQSFMNTEAFF	TGTGCCATCAGTGAGAATAAATTCAGGGGTCAAAGCTTCATGAACACTGAAGCTTTCTTT
TRBV4-2	NA	TRBD1	TRBJ1-2	CASSHGQGDGYTF	TGTGCCAGCAGCCATGGACAGGGGGATGGCTACACCTTC
TRBV9	NA	NA	TRBJ1-1	CASSPNGGGTEAFF	TGTGCCAGCAGCCCGAACGGGGGAGGGACTGAAGCTTTCTTT
TRBV27	NA	NA	TRBJ2-1	CASRGYVYNEQFF	TGTGCCAGCAGGGGATACGTTTACAATGAGCAGTTCTTC
TRBV28	NA	NA	TRBJ1-2	CASSPGVLGYTF	TGTGCCAGCAGTCCAGGGGTGTTGGGCTACACCTTC
TRBV4-1	NA	NA	TRBJ2-1	CASGARDGKLNEQFF	TGCGCCAGTGGTGCTAGGGACGGTAAGCTGAATGAGCAGTTCTTC
TRBV11-3	NA	TRBD1	TRBJ2-1	CASSLALGTVNEQFF	TGTGCCAGCAGCTTAGCTCTAGGGACAGTCAATGAGCAGTTCTTC
TRBV29-1	NA	NA	TRBJ2-7	CSVQWGGSYEQYF	TGCAGCGTTCAATGGGGCGGCTCCTACGAGCAGTACTTC
TRBV6-6	once	TRBD1	TRBJ2-3	CASSTGTGGTDTQYF	TGTGCCAGCAGTACCGGGACAGGGGGCACAGATACGCAGTATTTT
TRBV30	NA	TRBD1	TRBJ1-4	CAWSFGQGAGEKLFF	TGTGCCTGGAGTTTTGGACAGGGGGCGGGTGAAAAACTGTTTTTT
TRBV4-1	few	NA	TRBJ2-3	CASSQEGPSTDTQYF	TGCGCCAGCAGCCAAGAGGGACCTAGCACAGATACGCAGTATTTT
TRBV19	once	NA	TRBJ1-4	CASRGGWNEKLFF	TGTGCCAGTAGAGGGGGGTGGAACGAAAAACTGTTTTTT
TRBV7-9	NA	NA	TRBJ1-3	CASSFQPNLGNTIYF	TGTGCCAGCAGCTTCCAACCAAACCTTGGGAACACCATATATTTT
TRBV7-9	NA	TRBD2	TRBJ2-7	CASRQYSGGATYEQYF	TGTGCCAGCAGGCAATATAGCGGGGGAGCAACCTACGAGCAGTACTTC
TRBV6-5	NA	NA	TRBJ2-1	CASSYPVGNEQFF	TGTGCCAGCAGTTATCCGGTAGGAAATGAGCAGTTCTTC
TRBV29-1	NA	TRBD2	TRBJ2-2	CSVDAGGGTGELFF	TGCAGCGTTGACGCGGGAGGGGGCACCGGGGAGCTGTTTTTT
TRBV4-1	NA	TRBD1	TRBJ2-7	CASSLGQGSGYEQYF	TGCGCCAGCAGCCTAGGACAGGGTTCAGGCTACGAGCAGTACTTC
TRBV29-1	NA	NA	TRBJ1-3	CSVEGVSGNTIYF	TGCAGCGTTGAGGGAGTATCTGGAAACACCATATATTTT
TRBV28	NA	NA	TRBJ1-2	CASSLFMVGGMDGYTF	TGTGCCAGCAGTTTATTTATGGTGGGGGGGATGGATGGCTACACCTTC
TRBV27	NA	NA	TRBJ2-2	CASSFGGAGELFF	TGTGCCAGCAGTTTCGGGGGTGCCGGGGAGCTGTTTTTT
TRBV9	NA	NA	TRBJ2-1	CASSVQSSYNEQFF	TGTGCCAGCAGCGTCCAAAGCTCCTACAATGAGCAGTTCTTC
TRBV5-4	NA	NA	TRBJ2-7	CASSLRTARDEQYF	TGTGCCAGCAGCTTGAGGACAGCTCGGGACGAGCAGTACTTC